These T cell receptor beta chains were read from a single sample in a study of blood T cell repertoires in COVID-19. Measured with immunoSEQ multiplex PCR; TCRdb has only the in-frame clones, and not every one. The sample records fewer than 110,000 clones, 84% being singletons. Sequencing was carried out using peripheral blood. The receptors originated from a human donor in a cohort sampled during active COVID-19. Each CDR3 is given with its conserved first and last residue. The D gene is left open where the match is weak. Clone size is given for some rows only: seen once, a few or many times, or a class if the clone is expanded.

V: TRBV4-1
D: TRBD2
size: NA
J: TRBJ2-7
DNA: TGCGCCAGCAGCCAAGCAAGGGCTAGCGGGAGAGGATCCTACGAGCAGTACTTC
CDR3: CASSQARASGRGSYEQYF

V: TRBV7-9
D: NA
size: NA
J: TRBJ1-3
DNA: TGTGCCAGCAGCTTGGGGAGTGGAAACACCATATATTTT
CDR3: CASSLGSGNTIYF

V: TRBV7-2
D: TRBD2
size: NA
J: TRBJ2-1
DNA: TGTGCCAGCAGCTTGGTGGGAGGGCCGGGAAATGAGCAGTTCTTC
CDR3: CASSLVGGPGNEQFF

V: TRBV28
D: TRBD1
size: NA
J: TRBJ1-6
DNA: TGTGCCAGCAGTAGGGGACAGGAGAATTCACCCCTCCACTTT
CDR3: CASSRGQENSPLHF

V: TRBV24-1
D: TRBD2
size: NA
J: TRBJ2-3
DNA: TGTGCCACCAGTGAAACCGGACTAGCGGGAGATTTGGATACGCAGTATTTT
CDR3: CATSETGLAGDLDTQYF

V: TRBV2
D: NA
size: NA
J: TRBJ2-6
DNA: TGTGCCAGCAGGGACACCAACTCTGGGGCCAACGTCCTGACTTTC
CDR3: CASRDTNSGANVLTF

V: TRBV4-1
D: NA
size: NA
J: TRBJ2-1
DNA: TGCGCCAGCAGCCAAGGATTAGCCCAGATATACAATGAGCAGTTCTTC
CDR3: CASSQGLAQIYNEQFF

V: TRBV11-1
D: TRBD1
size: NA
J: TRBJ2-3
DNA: TGTGCCAGCAGCCCAGGATTGGGACAGGGAAGAACGGCGCAGTATTTT
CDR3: CASSPGLGQGRTAQYF

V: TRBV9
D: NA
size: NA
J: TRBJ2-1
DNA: TGTGCCAGCAGCGTAGTAGGACAAGCCTACAATGAGCAGTTCTTC
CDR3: CASSVVGQAYNEQFF

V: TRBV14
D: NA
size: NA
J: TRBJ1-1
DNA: TGTGCCAGCAGCCCGACACAGGGTGTTCGATCTTTCTTT
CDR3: CASSPTQGVRSFF

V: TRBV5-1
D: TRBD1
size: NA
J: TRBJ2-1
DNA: TGCGCCAGCAGCTTGGGGGGACAGTCCTACAATGAGCAGTTCTTC
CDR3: CASSLGGQSYNEQFF

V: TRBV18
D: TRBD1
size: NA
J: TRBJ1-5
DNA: TGTGCCAGCTCACCCTTCGGGACAGCGACTGGTCAGCCCCAGCATTTT
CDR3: CASSPFGTATGQPQHF

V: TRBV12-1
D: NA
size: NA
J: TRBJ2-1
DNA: TGTGCCAGCAGCTTTGTGGTGGGAGGCGCCCTTTCTCGGCTCTTC
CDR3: CASSFVVGGALSRLF

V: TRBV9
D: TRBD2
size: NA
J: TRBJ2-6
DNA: TGTGCCAGCAGCGTAGCGGGGGGTTCTGGGGCCAACGTCCTGACTTTC
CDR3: CASSVAGGSGANVLTF

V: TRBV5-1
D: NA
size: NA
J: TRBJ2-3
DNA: TGCGCCAGCAGCTTGGGGGAGACAGATACGCAGTATTTT
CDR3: CASSLGETDTQYF

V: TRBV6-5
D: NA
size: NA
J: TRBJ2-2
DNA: TGTGCCAGCAGGAGACAGAAAAACACCGGGGAGCTGTTTTTT
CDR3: CASRRQKNTGELFF

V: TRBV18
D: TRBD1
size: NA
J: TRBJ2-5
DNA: TGTGCCAGCTCACCCGGGACAGGACAAGAGACCCAGTACTTC
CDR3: CASSPGTGQETQYF

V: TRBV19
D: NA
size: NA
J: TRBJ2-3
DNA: TGTGCCAGTAGTATAGGCCCGGGGATGGGCACAGATACGCAGTATTTT
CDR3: CASSIGPGMGTDTQYF

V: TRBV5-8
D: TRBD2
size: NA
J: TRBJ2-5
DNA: TGTGCCAGCAGCTTGGCCGGCGGGAGGGGCGGAGAGACCCAGTACTTC
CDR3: CASSLAGGRGGETQYF

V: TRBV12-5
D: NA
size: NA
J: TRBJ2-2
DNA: TGTGCTAGTGGTTTGGTAAGGCAGGGAGGAACCGGGGAGCTGTTTTTT
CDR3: CASGLVRQGGTGELFF

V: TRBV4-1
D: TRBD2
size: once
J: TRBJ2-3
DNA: TGCGCCAGCAGCCAAGACCCCGATAGCGGGAGAGGGAAAGATACGCAGTATTTT
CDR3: CASSQDPDSGRGKDTQYF

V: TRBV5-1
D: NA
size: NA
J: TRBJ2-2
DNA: TGCGCCAGCAGCTTGTCCGTGAGGGCCGACACCGGGGAGCTGTTTTTT
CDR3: CASSLSVRADTGELFF

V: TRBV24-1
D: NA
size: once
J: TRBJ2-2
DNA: TGTGCCACCCGAGGGGGACGGGCCATGAGCGGGGAGCTGTTTTTT
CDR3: CATRGGRAMSGELFF

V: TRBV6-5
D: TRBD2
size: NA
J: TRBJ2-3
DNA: TGTGCCAGCAGTTACGGGACTAGCGTACTAGATACGCAGTATTTT
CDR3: CASSYGTSVLDTQYF

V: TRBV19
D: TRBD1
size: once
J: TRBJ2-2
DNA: TGTGCCAGTAATTCTAGGCAGGGGGACACCGGGGAGCTGTTTTTT
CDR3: CASNSRQGDTGELFF

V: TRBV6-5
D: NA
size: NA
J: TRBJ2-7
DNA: TGTGCCAGCAGGATAAATGACATGGACTCCTACGAGCAGTACTTC
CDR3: CASRINDMDSYEQYF